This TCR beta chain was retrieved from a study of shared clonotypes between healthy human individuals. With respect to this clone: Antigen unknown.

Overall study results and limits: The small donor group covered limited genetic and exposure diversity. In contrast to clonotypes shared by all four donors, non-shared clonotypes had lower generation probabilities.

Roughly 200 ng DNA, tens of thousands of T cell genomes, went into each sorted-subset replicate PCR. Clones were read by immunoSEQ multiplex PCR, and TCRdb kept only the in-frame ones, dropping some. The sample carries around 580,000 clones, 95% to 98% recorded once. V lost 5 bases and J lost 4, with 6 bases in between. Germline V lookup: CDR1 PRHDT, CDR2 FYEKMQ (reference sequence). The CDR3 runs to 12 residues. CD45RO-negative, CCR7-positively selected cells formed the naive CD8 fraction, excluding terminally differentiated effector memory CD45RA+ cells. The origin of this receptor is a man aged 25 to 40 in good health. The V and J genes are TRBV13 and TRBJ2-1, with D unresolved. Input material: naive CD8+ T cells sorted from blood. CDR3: CASSQLYNEQFF. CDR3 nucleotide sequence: TGTGCCAGCAGCCAACTATACAATGAGCAGTTCTTC.